This T cell receptor (beta chain) was sequenced during a study of cytomegalovirus exposure and HLA in healthy donors. PCR primers comprised 60 Vbeta and 13 Jbeta primers. The table came from immunoSEQ multiplex PCR; TCRdb's copy has only in-frame clones and leaves some out. The sample yields about 57,000 clones, 80% seen once. The clonotype comes from a male donor in good health and CMV-seronegative. Sequencing used PBMCs.

The CDR3 spells CASSAYRGSEETQYF. CDR3 DNA: TGTGCCAGCAGTGCATACAGGGGAAGCGAAGAGACCCAGTACTTC. The rearrangement uses TRBV6-1 and TRBJ2-5, with 7 positions matching TRBD1. The CDR3 has 15 residues. CDR1 and CDR2 from the germline V gene are MNHNS and SASEGT. J was trimmed by 3 bases and V by 4 bases; bases with no gene match: 8.